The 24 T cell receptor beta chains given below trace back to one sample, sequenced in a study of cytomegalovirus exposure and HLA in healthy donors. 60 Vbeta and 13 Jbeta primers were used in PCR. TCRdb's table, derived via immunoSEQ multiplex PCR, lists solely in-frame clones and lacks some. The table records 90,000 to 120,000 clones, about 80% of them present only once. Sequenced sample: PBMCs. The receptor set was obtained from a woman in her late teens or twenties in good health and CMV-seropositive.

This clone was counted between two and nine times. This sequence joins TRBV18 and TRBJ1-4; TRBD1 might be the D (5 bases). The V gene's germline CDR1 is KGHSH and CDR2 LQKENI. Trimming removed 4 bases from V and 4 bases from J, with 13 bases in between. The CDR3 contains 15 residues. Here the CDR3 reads CASSLPGRLNEKLFF. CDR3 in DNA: TGTGCCAGCTCACTCCCAGGGCGGCTTAATGAAAAACTGTTTTTT.

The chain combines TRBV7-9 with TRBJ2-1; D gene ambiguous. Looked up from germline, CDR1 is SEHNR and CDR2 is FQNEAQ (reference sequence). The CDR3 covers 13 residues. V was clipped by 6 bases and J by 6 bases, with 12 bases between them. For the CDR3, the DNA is TGTGCCAGCAGTCGTGAGCCACCCAATGAGCAGTTCTTC. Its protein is CASSREPPNEQFF.

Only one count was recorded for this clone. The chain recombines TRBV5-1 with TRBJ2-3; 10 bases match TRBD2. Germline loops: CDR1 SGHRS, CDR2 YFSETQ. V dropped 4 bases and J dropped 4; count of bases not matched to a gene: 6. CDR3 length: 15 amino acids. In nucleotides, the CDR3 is TGCGCCAGCAGCGCTGTTCTAGCGGGAGCAGATACGCAGTATTTT. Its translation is CASSAVLAGADTQYF. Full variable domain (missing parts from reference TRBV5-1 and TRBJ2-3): KAGVTQTPRYLIKTRGQQVTLSCSPISGHRSVSWYQQTPGQGLQFLFEYFSETQRNKGNFPGRFSGRQFSNSRSEMNVSTLELGDSALYLCASSAVLAGADTQYFGPGTRLTVL.

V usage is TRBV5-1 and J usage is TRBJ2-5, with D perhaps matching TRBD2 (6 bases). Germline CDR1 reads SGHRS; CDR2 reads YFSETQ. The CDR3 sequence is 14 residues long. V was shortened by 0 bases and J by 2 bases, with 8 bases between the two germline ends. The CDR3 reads CASSLGAGQETQYF. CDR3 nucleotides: TGCGCCAGCAGCTTGGGGGCGGGACAAGAGACCCAGTACTTC.

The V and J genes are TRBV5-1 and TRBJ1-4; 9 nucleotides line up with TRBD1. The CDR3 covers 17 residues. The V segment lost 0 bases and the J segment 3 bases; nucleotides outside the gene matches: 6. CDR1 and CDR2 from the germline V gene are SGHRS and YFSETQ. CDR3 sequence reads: CASSLATGGSANEKLFF. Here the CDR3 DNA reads TGCGCCAGCAGCTTGGCGACAGGGGGGTCGGCTAATGAAAAACTGTTTTTT. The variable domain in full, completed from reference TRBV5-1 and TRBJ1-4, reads KAGVTQTPRYLIKTRGQQVTLSCSPISGHRSVSWYQQTPGQGLQFLFEYFSETQRNKGNFPGRFSGRQFSNSRSEMNVSTLELGDSALYLCASSLATGGSANEKLFFGSGTQLSVL.

The chain's CDR3 is CASSLRDTKAFF. CDR3 nucleotide sequence: TGTGCCAGCAGCTTACGGGACACCAAAGCTTTCTTT. This chain uses TRBV7-9 with TRBJ1-1; a weak D match, TRBD1 (6 bases). The CDR3 is 12 amino acids. Germline-derived CDR1 and CDR2 are SEHNR and FQNEAQ (reference sequence). V lost 2 bases and J 9 bases, leaving 10 bases between the germline ends.

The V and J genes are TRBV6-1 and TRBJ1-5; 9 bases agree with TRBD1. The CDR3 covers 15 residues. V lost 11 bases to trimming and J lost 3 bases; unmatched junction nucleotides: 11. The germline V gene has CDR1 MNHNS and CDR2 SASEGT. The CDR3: CAARVQGAPNQPQHF. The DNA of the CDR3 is TGTGCCGCTCGGGTACAGGGGGCCCCCAATCAGCCCCAGCATTTT.

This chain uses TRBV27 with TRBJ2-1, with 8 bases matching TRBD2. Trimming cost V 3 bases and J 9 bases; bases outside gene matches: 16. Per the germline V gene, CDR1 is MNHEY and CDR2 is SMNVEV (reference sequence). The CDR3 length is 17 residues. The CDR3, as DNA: TGTGCCAGCAGTTTCGGGTCTGGGAGCGGGAGCACCGTTGAGCAGTTCTTC. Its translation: CASSFGSGSGSTVEQFF.

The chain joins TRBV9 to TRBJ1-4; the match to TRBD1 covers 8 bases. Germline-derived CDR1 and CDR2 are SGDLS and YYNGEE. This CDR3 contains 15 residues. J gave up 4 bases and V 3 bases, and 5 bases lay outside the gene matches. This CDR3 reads CASSEGGQGNEKLFF. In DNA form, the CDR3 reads TGTGCCAGCAGCGAGGGTGGACAGGGTAATGAAAAACTGTTTTTT.

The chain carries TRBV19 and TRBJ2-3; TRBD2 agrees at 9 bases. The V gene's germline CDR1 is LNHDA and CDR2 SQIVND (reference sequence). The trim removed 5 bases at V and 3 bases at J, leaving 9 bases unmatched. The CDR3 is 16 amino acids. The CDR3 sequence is CASSGRSGGITDTQYF. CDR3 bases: TGTGCCAGTAGTGGGCGCAGCGGGGGGATTACAGATACGCAGTATTTT.

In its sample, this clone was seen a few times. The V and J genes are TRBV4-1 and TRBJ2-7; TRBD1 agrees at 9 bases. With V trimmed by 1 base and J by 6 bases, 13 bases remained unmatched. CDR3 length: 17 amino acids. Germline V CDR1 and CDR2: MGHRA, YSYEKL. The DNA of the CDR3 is TGCGCCAGCAGCCAAGCTCTTTCGGGACAGGGTCACCCCGAGCAGTACTTC. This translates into CASSQALSGQGHPEQYF.

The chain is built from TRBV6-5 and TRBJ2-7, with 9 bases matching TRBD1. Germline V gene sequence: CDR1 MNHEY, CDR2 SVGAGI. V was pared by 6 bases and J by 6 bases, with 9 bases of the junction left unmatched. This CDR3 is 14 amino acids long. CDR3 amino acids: CASRTGTGTLEQYF. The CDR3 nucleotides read TGTGCCAGCAGAACCGGGACAGGGACCCTCGAGCAGTACTTC.

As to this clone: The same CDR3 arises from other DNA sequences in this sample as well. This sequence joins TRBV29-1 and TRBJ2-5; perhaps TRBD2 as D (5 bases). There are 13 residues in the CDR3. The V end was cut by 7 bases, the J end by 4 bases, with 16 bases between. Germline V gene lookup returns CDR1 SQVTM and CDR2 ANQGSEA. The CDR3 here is CSGGRGVGETQYF. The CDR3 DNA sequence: TGCAGCGGGGGTCGGGGTGTCGGAGAGACCCAGTACTTC.

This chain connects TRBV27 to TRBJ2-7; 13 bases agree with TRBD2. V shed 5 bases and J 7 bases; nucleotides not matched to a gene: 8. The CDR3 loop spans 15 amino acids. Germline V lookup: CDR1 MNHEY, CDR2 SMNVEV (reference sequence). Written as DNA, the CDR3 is TGTGCCAGCAGTGATGGGACTAGCGGGGTTCGTGAGCAGTACTTC. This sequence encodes CASSDGTSGVREQYF.

This CDR3 reads CASSLERSQGVSGANVLTF. CDR3 in DNA: TGTGCCAGCAGCTTAGAGAGGAGTCAGGGTGTATCTGGGGCCAACGTCCTGACTTTC. This chain uses TRBV7-9 with TRBJ2-6, with TRBD1 as a possible D gene (5 bases). In germline, CDR1 is SEHNR, CDR2 FQNEAQ (reference sequence). This CDR3 comprises 19 residues. V dropped 1 base and J dropped 1 base, with 17 bases sitting between them. Using reference TRBV7-9 and TRBJ2-6 for the parts outside the CDR3, the full variable domain is DTGVSQNPRHKITKRGQNVTFRCDPISEHNRLYWYRQTLGQGPEFLTYFQNEAQLEKSRLLSDRFSAERPKGSFSTLEIQRTEQGDSAMYLCASSLERSQGVSGANVLTFGAGSRLTVL.

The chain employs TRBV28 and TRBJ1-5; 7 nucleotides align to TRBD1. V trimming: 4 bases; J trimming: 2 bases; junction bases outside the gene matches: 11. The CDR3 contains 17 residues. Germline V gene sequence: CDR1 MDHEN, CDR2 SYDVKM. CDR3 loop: CASSSGTASGRNQPQHF. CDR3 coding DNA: TGTGCCAGCAGTTCCGGGACAGCAAGCGGTCGCAATCAGCCCCAGCATTTT.

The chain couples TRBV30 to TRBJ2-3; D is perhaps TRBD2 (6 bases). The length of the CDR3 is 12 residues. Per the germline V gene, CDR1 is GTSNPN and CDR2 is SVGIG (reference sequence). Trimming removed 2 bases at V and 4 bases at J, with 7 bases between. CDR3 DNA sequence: TGTGCCTGGAGTAAGCGGGCAGATACGCAGTATTTT. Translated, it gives CAWSKRADTQYF.

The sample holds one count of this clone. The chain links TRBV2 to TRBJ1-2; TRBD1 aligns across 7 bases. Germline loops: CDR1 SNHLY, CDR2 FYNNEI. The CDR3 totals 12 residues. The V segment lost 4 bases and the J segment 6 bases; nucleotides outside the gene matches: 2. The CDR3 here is CASSVQGNGYTF. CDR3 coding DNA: TGTGCCAGCAGTGTACAGGGGAATGGCTACACCTTC.

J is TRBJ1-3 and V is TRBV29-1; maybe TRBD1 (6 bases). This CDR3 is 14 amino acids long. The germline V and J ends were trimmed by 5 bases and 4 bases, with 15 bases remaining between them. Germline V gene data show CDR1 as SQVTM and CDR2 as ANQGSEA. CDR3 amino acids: CSVSEGRGGNTIYF. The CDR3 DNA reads TGCAGCGTTTCCGAGGGCAGGGGAGGAAACACCATATATTTT. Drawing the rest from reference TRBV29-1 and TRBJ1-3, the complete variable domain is SAVISQKPSRDICQRGTSLTIQCQVDSQVTMMFWYRQQPGQSLTLIATANQGSEATYESGFVIDKFPISRPNLTFSTLTVSNMSPEDSSIYLCSVSEGRGGNTIYFGEGSWLTVV.

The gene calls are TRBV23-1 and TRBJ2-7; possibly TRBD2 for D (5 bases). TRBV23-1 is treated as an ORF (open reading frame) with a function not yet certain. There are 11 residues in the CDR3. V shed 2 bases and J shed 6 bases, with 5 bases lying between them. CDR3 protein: CASSQGSEQYF. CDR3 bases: TGCGCCAGCAGTCAAGGGAGCGAGCAGTACTTC.

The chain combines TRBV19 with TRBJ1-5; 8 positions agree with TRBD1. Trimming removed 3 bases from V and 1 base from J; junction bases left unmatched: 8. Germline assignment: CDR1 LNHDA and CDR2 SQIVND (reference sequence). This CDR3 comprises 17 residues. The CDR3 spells CASSMGTGWRSNQPQHF. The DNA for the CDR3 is TGTGCCAGTAGTATGGGGACAGGTTGGAGGAGCAATCAGCCCCAGCATTTT.

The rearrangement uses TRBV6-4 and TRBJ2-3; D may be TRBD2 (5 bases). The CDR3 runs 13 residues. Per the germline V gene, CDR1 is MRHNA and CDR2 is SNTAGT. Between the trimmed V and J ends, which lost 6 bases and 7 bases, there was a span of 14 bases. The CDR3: CASSVAPQNTQYF. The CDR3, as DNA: TGTGCCAGCAGCGTAGCGCCCCAAAATACGCAGTATTTT.

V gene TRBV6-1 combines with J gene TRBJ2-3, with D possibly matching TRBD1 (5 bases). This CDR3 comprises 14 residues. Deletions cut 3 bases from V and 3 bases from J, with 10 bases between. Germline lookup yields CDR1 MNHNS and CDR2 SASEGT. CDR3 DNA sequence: TGTGCCAGCAGTGATAGACAGAAAACAGATACGCAGTATTTT. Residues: CASSDRQKTDTQYF.

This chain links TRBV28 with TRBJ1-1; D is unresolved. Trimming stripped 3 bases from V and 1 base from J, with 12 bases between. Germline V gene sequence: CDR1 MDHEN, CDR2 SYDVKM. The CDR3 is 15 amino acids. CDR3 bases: TGTGCCAGCAGTTTCGCCGACACCGCGAACACTGAAGCTTTCTTT. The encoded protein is CASSFADTANTEAFF.